What follows are 2 T cell receptor beta chains derived from one specimen sequenced in a study of CD8 T cells in Susac syndrome (dated by TCRdb to 2018 to 2020). The method behind the library was the immunoSEQ multiplex PCR assay. RNA was extracted with the RNeasy kit and about 0.5 to 1 ug was reverse transcribed using random hexamers. Using fastp trimming at Q25 and MiXCR clonotype assembly, TCRdb reanalyzed the public sequencing data and kept in-frame beta chains. One record per CDR3 amino acid sequence lists the most common genes and DNA. The sample table holds 70,000 to 100,000 distinct CDR3 sequences, of which approximately 96% were seen once. Of the sample, about 0.41% is held by the ten largest clones. The sequenced material came from CD8+ T cells from PBMCs. The receptors derive from a human donor with Susac syndrome.

The chain combines TRBV6-1 with TRBJ2-4; tentative D call: TRBD1 (6 bases). The CDR3 is 14 amino acids. The V gene lost 1 base and the J gene lost 3 bases, with 7 bases spanning the gap. Germline V lookup: CDR1 MNHNS, CDR2 SASEGT. For the CDR3, the DNA is TGTGCCAGCAGTGAAGGGACAGACAAAAACATTCAGTACTTC. Its translation: CASSEGTDKNIQYF.

The chain couples TRBV7-6 to TRBJ1-2, with 9 bases lining up with TRBD1. Germline V CDR1 and CDR2: SGHVS, FNYEAQ. V lost 5 bases, J lost 7 bases, and 14 bases stayed unmatched. This CDR3 has 16 residues. The chain's CDR3 is CASSANPRDREAGYTF. DNA of the CDR3: TGTGCCAGCAGCGCCAATCCCCGGGACAGGGAAGCTGGCTACACCTTC.